Listed below are T cell receptor beta chains from one sample, sequenced in a study of CD8 T cells in ankylosing spondylitis. One entry per CDR3 protein results from TCRdb running MiXCR on the 5' RACE reads. The table has over 400,000 distinct CDR3 sequences, 25% to 30% seen once; the top ten hold 0.89%. Sequenced sample: blood, either unsorted or a sorted T cell fraction (not recorded which). These TCRs come from a male donor with ankylosing spondylitis. CDR3s include the opening cysteine and the closing phenylalanine or tryptophan. Fields, in order: J gene, D gene, V gene, clone size, CDR3 DNA, CDR3 protein. A D gene is named only where the DNA matches it firmly. Clone sizes are given selectively: once, few, many, or a class where the clone is expanded.

TRBJ2-1 | - | TRBV20-1 | - | TGCAGTGCTAGTCGAGGGGGCAATGAGCAGTTCTTC | CSASRGGNEQFF
TRBJ2-1 | TRBD2 | TRBV5-1 | - | TGCGCCAGCAGCTATTCCGGGACTAGCGAACAGTTCTTC | CASSYSGTSEQFF
TRBJ2-7 | TRBD1 | TRBV24-1 | - | TGTGCCAGTATGGACAGGGGGCTGTACGAGCAGTACTTC | CASMDRGLYEQYF
TRBJ2-1 | - | TRBV5-1 | many | TGCGCCAGCAGCTTGGCCCTACCGCAAAATCGGCACTACAATGAGCAGTTCTTC | CASSLALPQNRHYNEQFF
TRBJ2-5 | - | TRBV5-1 | - | TGCGCCAGCAGCTTGGGGTGGGGAGAGACCCAGTACTTC | CASSLGWGETQYF
TRBJ2-2 | TRBD1 | TRBV6-5 | few | TGTGCCAGCAGTTCGACAGGGCTGGAGACCGGGGAGCTGTTTTTT | CASSSTGLETGELFF
TRBJ2-1 | - | TRBV7-9 | - | TGTGCCAGCAGCGCGGGTCACGGGAGTAGTAGGGACGAAGAGTTCTTC | CASSAGHGSSRDEEFF
TRBJ1-5 | - | TRBV11-2 | few | TGTGCCAGCAGCTTAGAGGGGGCCTTCAATCAGCCCCAGCATTTT | CASSLEGAFNQPQHF
TRBJ2-1 | TRBD1 | TRBV15 | few | TGTGCCACCAGCGTTGACAGGGGACTTGAGCAGTTCTTC | CATSVDRGLEQFF
TRBJ2-5 | TRBD1 | TRBV20-1 | once | TGCAGTGCAACAGGACAGGGCCAAGAGACCCAGTACTTC | CSATGQGQETQYF
TRBJ1-4 | - | TRBV3-1 | - | TGTGCCAGCAGCCTGAGGACGGCGGCTGTTGAAAAACTGTTTTTT | CASSLRTAAVEKLFF